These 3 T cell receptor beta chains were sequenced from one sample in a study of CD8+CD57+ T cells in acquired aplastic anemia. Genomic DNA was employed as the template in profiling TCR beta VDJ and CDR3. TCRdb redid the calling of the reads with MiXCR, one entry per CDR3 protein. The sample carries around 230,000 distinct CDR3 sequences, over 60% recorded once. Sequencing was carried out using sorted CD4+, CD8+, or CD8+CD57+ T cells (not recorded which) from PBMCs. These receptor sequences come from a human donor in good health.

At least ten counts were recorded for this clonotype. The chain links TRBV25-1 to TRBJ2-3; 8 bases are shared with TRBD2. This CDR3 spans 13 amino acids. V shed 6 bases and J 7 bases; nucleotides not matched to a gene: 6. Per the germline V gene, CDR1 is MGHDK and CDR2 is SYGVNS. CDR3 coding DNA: TGTGCCAGCAGGAGGCGGGGGGAATATACGCAGTATTTT. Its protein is CASRRRGEYTQYF.

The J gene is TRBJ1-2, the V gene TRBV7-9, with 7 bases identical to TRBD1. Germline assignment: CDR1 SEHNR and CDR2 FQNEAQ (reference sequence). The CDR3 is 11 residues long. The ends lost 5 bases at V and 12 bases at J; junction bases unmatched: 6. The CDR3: CASSPDRDHTF. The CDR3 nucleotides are TGTGCCAGCAGCCCTGACAGGGACCACACCTTC.

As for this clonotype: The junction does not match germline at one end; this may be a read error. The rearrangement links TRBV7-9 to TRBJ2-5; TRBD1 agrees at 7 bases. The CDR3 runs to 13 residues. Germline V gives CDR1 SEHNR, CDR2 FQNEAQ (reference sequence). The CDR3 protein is CASSLGQGEGRVF. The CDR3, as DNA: TGTGCCAGCAGCTTAGGCCAGGGGGAAGGCCGGGTTTTC.